Below, 4 T cell receptor beta chains from the same sample are listed, as sequenced in a study of T cells after yellow fever vaccination. From the 5' RACE reads, TCRdb called clonotypes with MiXCR, one entry per CDR3 protein. The sample carries just under 600,000 distinct CDR3 sequences, about 14% recorded once. Sample: PBMCs, taken on the day of the yellow fever booster vaccination. Receptors were obtained from a man in his thirties or forties who received the YFV17D yellow fever vaccine.

This sequence joins TRBV20-1 and TRBJ1-2, with 8 bases lining up with TRBD1. The germline V gene has CDR1 DFQATT and CDR2 SNEGSKA (reference sequence). The CDR3 contains 12 residues. Unmatched junction bases numbered 8, after V lost 6 bases and J lost 8 bases. The CDR3: CSAYGQGGGYTF. CDR3 sequence (DNA): TGCAGTGCCTATGGACAGGGTGGAGGCTACACCTTC.

The chain combines TRBV6-1 with TRBJ1-6; tentative D call: TRBD1 (5 bases). This CDR3 spans 16 amino acids. The germline gives CDR1 MNHNS, CDR2 SASEGT. V was clipped by 5 bases and J by 7 bases, with 18 bases between them. DNA of the CDR3: TGTGCCAGCAGTCCTACCGCCGGGACGGTCAATTCACCCCTCCACTTT. Amino acids: CASSPTAGTVNSPLHF.

This clonotype came up a few times. The CDR3 nucleotides are TGTGCCAGCAGCCACGGGCACAATCAGCCCCAGCATTTT. It is translated as CASSHGHNQPQHF. The V and J genes are TRBV3-1 and TRBJ1-5; D ambiguous. Germline V gives CDR1 LGHDT, CDR2 YNNKEL (reference sequence). V was pared by 3 bases and J by 3 bases, with 6 bases between. This CDR3 comprises 13 residues. The complete variable domain, with remaining parts taken from reference TRBV3-1 and TRBJ1-5, reads DTAVSQTPKYLVTQMGNDKSIKCEQNLGHDTMYWYKQDSKKFLKIMFSYNNKELIINETVPNRFSPKSPDKAHLNLHINSLELGDSAVYFCASSHGHNQPQHFGDGTRLSIL.

Comment on this clonotype: At one of its ends the junction is not consistent with the germline gene, which may arise from a read error. The chain carries TRBV20-1 and TRBJ2-1; no reliable D call. The CDR3 sequence is 16 residues long. Germline CDR1 is DFQATT and CDR2 is SNEGSKA (reference sequence). CDR3 DNA: TGCTGTGCTAGAGCCTCGGGTCCGAGCTCCTACAATGAGCAGTTCTTC. Translation gives CCARASGPSSYNEQFF.